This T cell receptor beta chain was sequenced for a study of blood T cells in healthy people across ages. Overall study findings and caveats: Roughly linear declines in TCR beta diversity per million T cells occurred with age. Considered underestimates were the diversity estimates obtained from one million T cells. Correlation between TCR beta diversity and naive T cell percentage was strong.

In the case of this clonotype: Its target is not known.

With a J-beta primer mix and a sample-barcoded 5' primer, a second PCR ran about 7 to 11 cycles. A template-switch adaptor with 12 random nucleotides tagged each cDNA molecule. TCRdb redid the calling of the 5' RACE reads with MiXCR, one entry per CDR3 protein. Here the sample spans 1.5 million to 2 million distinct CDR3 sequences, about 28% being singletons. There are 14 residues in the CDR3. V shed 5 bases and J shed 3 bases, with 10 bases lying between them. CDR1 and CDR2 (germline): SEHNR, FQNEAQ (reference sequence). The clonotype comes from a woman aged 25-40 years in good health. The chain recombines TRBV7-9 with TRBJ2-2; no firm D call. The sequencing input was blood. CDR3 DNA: TGTGCCAGCAGCCCTCTGGCGTACACCGGGGAGCTGTTTTTT. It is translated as CASSPLAYTGELFF. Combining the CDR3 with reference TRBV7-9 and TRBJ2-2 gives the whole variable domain DTGVSQNPRHKITKRGQNVTFRCDPISEHNRLYWYRQTLGQGPEFLTYFQNEAQLEKSRLLSDRFSAERPKGSFSTLEIQRTEQGDSAMYLCASSPLAYTGELFFGEGSRLTVL.